The 32 T cell receptor beta chains below come from one sample, sequenced in a study of molecular identifiers for immune sequencing clone quantification. MiXCR, applied by TCRdb to the PCR reads, yields one record per CDR3 protein. The data hold some 580,000 distinct CDR3 sequences, with roughly 23% observed a single time. Sequencing was performed on naive CD8+ T cells from blood, with Jurkat cell RNA spiked in. As to subset: FACS-sorted CD8+CD4-CCR7+CD45RA+ naive T cells. The receptors were gathered from a human donor in good health. Some libraries in this study had Jurkat cell RNA spiked in.

This clonotype was detected ten times or more. V usage is TRBV4-1 and J usage is TRBJ2-7; TRBD1 agrees at 9 bases. The CDR3 extends over 15 amino acids. J was trimmed by 3 bases and V by 5 bases; bases with no gene match: 8. CDR1 and CDR2 from the germline V gene are MGHRA and YSYEKL. The CDR3 sequence is CASSTPGTGLYEQYF. DNA of the CDR3: TGCGCCAGCAGCACCCCAGGGACAGGGCTCTACGAGCAGTACTTC.

This sequence joins TRBV27 and TRBJ1-1; 7 nucleotides match TRBD1. CDR3 length: 15 residues. CDR1 and CDR2 (germline): MNHEY, SMNVEV (reference sequence). The ends lost 5 bases at V and 5 bases at J; junction bases unmatched: 11. CDR3 nucleotide sequence: TGTGCCAGCAGTACCTCATCAGGGGGTACGACTGAAGCTTTCTTT. Translated: CASSTSSGGTTEAFF.

V usage is TRBV15 and J usage is TRBJ1-4; no reliable D call. The CDR3 loop spans 16 amino acids. Between the trimmed V and J ends, which lost 0 bases and 14 bases, there was a span of 22 bases. Germline CDR1 reads LNHNV; CDR2 reads YYDKDF (reference sequence). The CDR3 DNA sequence: TGTGCCACCAGCAGAGATATTGGTACCGGCTTGAGGGATCTGTTTTTT. Its protein is CATSRDIGTGLRDLFF.

About this clonotype: The conserved final phenylalanine or tryptophan is absent from the CDR3, which likely points to a read error. CDR3 coding DNA: TGTGCCAGCAGTTTAAGTTCTAATCAGCCCCAGCATTTA. Its protein product is CASSLSSNQPQHL. This chain links TRBV27 with TRBJ1-5; D unresolved. Germline V CDR1 and CDR2: MNHEY, SMNVEV (reference sequence). Trimming pared 2 bases from V and 4 bases from J, leaving 6 bases between. The CDR3 is 13 amino acids.

CDR3 nucleotides: TGTGCCAGCAGCCGCGAGGGGTTGTACGAGCAGTACTTC. Protein sequence: CASSREGLYEQYF. The J gene is TRBJ2-7, the V gene TRBV13, with D perhaps matching TRBD1 or TRBD2 (5 bases each). Germline CDR1 is PRHDT and CDR2 is FYEKMQ (reference sequence). This CDR3 has 13 amino acids. With 5 bases removed from V and 4 bases from J, the gap between germline ends came to 12 bases. Full variable domain (missing parts from reference TRBV13 and TRBJ2-7): AAGVIQSPRHLIKEKRETATLKCYPIPRHDTVYWYQQGPGQDPQFLISFYEKMQSDKGSIPDRFSAQQFSDYHSELNMSSLELGDSALYFCASSREGLYEQYFGPGTRLTVT.

This clonotype came up a few times. The rearrangement links TRBV9 to TRBJ1-2; a possible D gene is TRBD1 (5 bases). The CDR3 covers 21 residues. The V end was cut by 2 bases, the J end by 2 bases, with 31 bases between. CDR1 is SGDLS and CDR2 is YYNGEE in the germline V gene. In DNA, the CDR3 is TGTGCCAGCAGCGTTACCCCACTCTCTGGTGATGGGGGAGTAGTCAACTATGGCTACACCTTC. Protein product: CASSVTPLSGDGGVVNYGYTF.

In its sample, this clonotype was seen a few times. The genes are TRBV5-1 and TRBJ2-7; D is perhaps TRBD1 (5 bases). The CDR3 is made up of 14 amino acids. The V gene's germline CDR1 is SGHRS and CDR2 YFSETQ. Deletions cut 2 bases from V and 3 bases from J, with 12 bases between. CDR3: CASSFVGHGYEQYF. For the CDR3, the DNA is TGCGCCAGCAGCTTCGTGGGGCATGGCTACGAGCAGTACTTC.

At least ten counts were recorded for this clonotype. This chain links TRBV19 with TRBJ1-1; a possible D gene is TRBD1 (6 bases). Germline CDR1 LNHDA, CDR2 SQIVND (reference sequence). The CDR3 sequence is 13 residues long. With 5 bases removed from V and 2 bases from J, the gap between germline ends came to 9 bases. CDR3: CASSSGGNTEAFF. CDR3 DNA sequence: TGTGCCAGTAGTTCCGGGGGCAACACTGAAGCTTTCTTT.

The chain carries TRBV7-9 and TRBJ2-3, with D tentatively TRBD1 (6 bases). The CDR3 extends over 14 amino acids. Germline V gene lookup returns CDR1 SEHNR and CDR2 FQNEAQ (reference sequence). The V gene lost 4 bases and the J gene lost 4 bases, with 12 bases spanning the gap. The CDR3: CASSSQSGADTQYF. The CDR3 DNA sequence: TGTGCCAGCAGCTCACAGTCAGGGGCAGATACGCAGTATTTT.

This clonotype was detected only a few times. V usage is TRBV27 and J usage is TRBJ2-7; TRBD2 agrees at 16 bases. Germline CDR1 reads MNHEY; CDR2 reads SMNVEV (reference sequence). The CDR3 loop spans 17 amino acids. Unmatched junction bases numbered 5, after V lost 2 bases and J lost 4 bases. The CDR3 region is CASSLMGLAGGAYEQYF. DNA for the CDR3: TGTGCCAGCAGTTTAATGGGACTAGCGGGAGGGGCATACGAGCAGTACTTC.

At least ten counts were recorded for this clonotype. V and J are TRBV7-9 and TRBJ2-7; D uncertain. The ends were cut back, 5 bases at V and 7 bases at J, with 12 bases in the middle. The V gene's germline CDR1 is SEHNR and CDR2 FQNEAQ (reference sequence). The CDR3 has 12 amino acids. The CDR3, as DNA: TGTGCCAGCAGCGCAGAAGGGATTGAGCAGTACTTC. Translation gives CASSAEGIEQYF. The entire variable domain, with the rest obtained from reference TRBV7-9 and TRBJ2-7, is as follows: DTGVSQNPRHKITKRGQNVTFRCDPISEHNRLYWYRQTLGQGPEFLTYFQNEAQLEKSRLLSDRFSAERPKGSFSTLEIQRTEQGDSAMYLCASSAEGIEQYFGPGTRLTVT.

This clonotype was counted many times. This chain joins TRBV7-9 and TRBJ2-3, with TRBD2 matching over 9 bases. J gave up 7 bases and V 5 bases, and 10 bases lay outside the gene matches. Germline V gene lookup returns CDR1 SEHNR and CDR2 FQNEAQ (reference sequence). The CDR3 is 15 residues long. The CDR3 DNA follows: TGTGCCAGCAGCCCCCGGACTAGCGAGTATAATACGCAGTATTTT. This encodes CASSPRTSEYNTQYF.

The gene calls are TRBV6-2 or TRBV6-3 and TRBJ2-1, with D possibly being TRBD1 (5 bases). CDR3 length: 14 amino acids. V was shortened by 5 bases and J by 8 bases, with 16 bases between the two germline ends. CDR1 is MNHEY, CDR2 SVGEGT, per germline. The CDR3 protein is CASSKTQGWDEQFF. The DNA for the CDR3 is TGTGCCAGCAGTAAAACTCAGGGATGGGATGAGCAGTTCTTC.

J is TRBJ2-3 and V is TRBV7-9; 14 positions agree with TRBD2. The junction had 16 bases not matched to a gene; V was cut back by 3 bases and J by 8 bases. CDR1 and CDR2 (germline): SEHNR, FQNEAQ (reference sequence). The CDR3 covers 19 residues. DNA for the CDR3: TGTGCCAGCAGCTTGCCGACTAGCGGGGGGGCCGGGTGGGAAGGTACGCAGTATTTT. Translating it yields CASSLPTSGGAGWEGTQYF.

This clonotype has at least ten counts. The chain combines TRBV4-1 with TRBJ2-7; tentatively, D is TRBD2 (7 bases). CDR1 and CDR2 from the germline V gene are MGHRA and YSYEKL. CDR3 length equals 16 residues. V dropped 1 base and J dropped 2 bases, with 15 bases sitting between them. CDR3 residues: CASSQVFAGATYEQYF. CDR3 DNA: TGCGCCAGCAGCCAAGTTTTTGCGGGGGCCACCTACGAGCAGTACTTC.

The sample holds a few counts of this clonotype. This chain links TRBV28 with TRBJ1-5; tentatively, D is TRBD1 (6 bases). This CDR3 region has 16 residues. Trimming removed 2 bases at V and 3 bases at J, with 14 bases between. Germline V CDR1 and CDR2: MDHEN, SYDVKM. The chain's CDR3 is CASSLAGGATNQPQHF. CDR3 nucleotides: TGTGCCAGCAGTTTAGCCGGGGGGGCCACCAATCAGCCCCAGCATTTT.

Turning to this clonotype: A read error is possible here, since a much larger clone lies one base away. The CDR3 does not end in the conserved phenylalanine or tryptophan, so this is likely a read error. The V gene is TRBV27, the J gene TRBJ2-4, with 12 bases aligning to TRBD2. The CDR3 extends over 15 amino acids. V lost 6 bases to trimming and J lost 0 bases; unmatched junction nucleotides: 0. CDR1 and CDR2 from the germline V gene are MNHEY and SMNVEV (reference sequence). The CDR3 spells CASRGLAGAKNIQYS. The CDR3 bases are TGTGCCAGCAGGGGACTAGCGGGAGCCAAAAACATTCAGTACTCC.

Details on this clonotype: One junction end does not reproduce the germline sequence, and a read error may be involved. The chain uses TRBV5-1 and TRBJ2-5; possible D gene TRBD2, 5 bases. The CDR3 loop spans 16 amino acids. The germline gives CDR1 SGHRS, CDR2 YFSETQ. The chain's CDR3 is CASSSALTTNQEPQYF. The CDR3 region has the DNA TGCGCCAGCAGCTCGGCCCTGACTACCAACCAAGAGCCCCAGTACTTC.

This clonotype was picked up a small number of times. The V and J genes are TRBV15 and TRBJ2-5, with TRBD1 matching 8 bases. The junction had 11 bases not matched to a gene; V was cut back by 0 bases and J by 5 bases. The V gene's germline CDR1 is LNHNV and CDR2 YYDKDF (reference sequence). This CDR3 has 17 residues. The CDR3 sequence: CATSRDWSGQGAETQYF. CDR3 in DNA: TGTGCCACCAGCAGAGATTGGAGCGGGCAGGGGGCCGAGACCCAGTACTTC. The full variable domain, its missing parts supplied by reference TRBV15 and TRBJ2-5, is DAMVIQNPRYQVTQFGKPVTLSCSQTLNHNVMYWYQQKSSQAPKLLFHYYDKDFNNEADTPDNFQSRRPNTSFCFLDIRSPGLGDTAMYLCATSRDWSGQGAETQYFGPGTRLLVL.

This clonotype was observed a few times. V gene TRBV6-2 or TRBV6-3 combines with J gene TRBJ2-3, with 12 nucleotides matching TRBD2. Unmatched junction bases numbered 7, after V lost 6 bases and J lost 6 bases. CDR3 length equals 15 residues. CDR1 MNHEY and CDR2 SVGEGT come from the germline V gene. For the CDR3, the DNA is TGTGCCAGCAGGGACCGGACTAGCGGGACGGATACGCAGTATTTT. Translation gives CASRDRTSGTDTQYF.

This clonotype was seen a handful of times. The V gene is TRBV25-1, the J gene TRBJ1-6; D unresolved. Trimming stripped 5 bases from V and 4 bases from J, with 21 bases between. The CDR3 covers 18 residues. Germline values: CDR1 MGHDK, CDR2 SYGVNS. The CDR3 is CASSPSAKRTAYNSPLHF. The DNA for the CDR3 is TGTGCCAGCAGTCCTTCAGCCAAACGCACCGCTTATAATTCACCCCTCCACTTT.

This clonotype was observed at least ten times. The J gene is TRBJ1-5, the V gene TRBV7-9; D gene uncertain. The V and J ends lost 5 bases and 2 bases respectively, with 7 bases between them. The CDR3 is 13 amino acids. Looked up from germline, CDR1 is SEHNR and CDR2 is FQNEAQ (reference sequence). DNA of the CDR3: TGTGCCAGCAGCCCTAGTGGCAATCAGCCCCAGCATTTT. It yields the protein CASSPSGNQPQHF. The whole variable domain, remainder taken from reference TRBV7-9 and TRBJ1-5, is DTGVSQNPRHKITKRGQNVTFRCDPISEHNRLYWYRQTLGQGPEFLTYFQNEAQLEKSRLLSDRFSAERPKGSFSTLEIQRTEQGDSAMYLCASSPSGNQPQHFGDGTRLSIL.

This clonotype was picked up a small number of times. V gene TRBV4-3 combines with J gene TRBJ2-1; possible D gene TRBD2, 6 bases. The CDR3 is made up of 18 amino acids. Germline loops: CDR1 LGHNA, CDR2 YSLEER. Trimming took 0 bases from V and 9 from J, leaving 24 bases between them. In nucleotides, the CDR3 is TGCGCCAGCAGCCAAGAGAGGACTACCGTCCCTCCACTTGGTGAGCAGTTCTTC. Its protein is CASSQERTTVPPLGEQFF.

The rearrangement joins TRBV19 to TRBJ1-5, with TRBD1 matching 7 bases. Germline V gene lookup returns CDR1 LNHDA and CDR2 SQIVND (reference sequence). CDR3 length: 13 amino acids. The V gene end was trimmed by 6 bases and the J gene end by 11 bases; junction bases not matched to a gene: 10. CDR3 coding DNA: TGTGCCAGTAGCATGACAGGGCCCCCAGCCCAGCATTTT. It encodes CASSMTGPPAQHF. The entire variable domain, with the rest obtained from reference TRBV19 and TRBJ1-5, is as follows: DGGITQSPKYLFRKEGQNVTLSCEQNLNHDAMYWYRQDPGQGLRLIYYSQIVNDFQKGDIAEGYSVSREKKESFPLTVTSAQKNPTAFYLCASSMTGPPAQHFGDGTRLSIL.

This clonotype was seen ten or more times. This chain uses TRBV13 with TRBJ1-4; tentative D call: TRBD1 (6 bases). Germline CDR1 reads PRHDT; CDR2 reads FYEKMQ (reference sequence). V gave up 0 bases and J gave up 7 bases, with 15 bases separating them. This CDR3 is 16 amino acids long. The CDR3 sequence: CASSLGPQGIGEKLFF. In nucleotides, the CDR3 is TGTGCCAGCAGCTTAGGGCCACAGGGAATAGGTGAAAAACTGTTTTTT.

This clonotype was found many times. V gene TRBV12-3 or TRBV12-4 combines with J gene TRBJ2-3; a weak D match, TRBD1 (6 bases). CDR3 length: 13 residues. V shed 8 bases and J shed 2 bases, with 11 bases lying between them. DNA for the CDR3: TGTGCCAGCCGGACAGAGGACACAGATACGCAGTATTTT. Translating gives CASRTEDTDTQYF.

This clonotype was detected many times. CDR3 coding DNA: TGTGCCAGCCTGCTTTACAGGGAGGAAAAACTGTTTTTT. Its protein is CASLLYREEKLFF. This chain uses TRBV6-6 with TRBJ1-4, with D possibly matching TRBD1 (6 bases). V shed 8 bases and J shed 8 bases, with 15 bases lying between them. The CDR3 is made up of 13 amino acids. The germline V gene encodes CDR1 MNHNY and CDR2 SVGAGI (reference sequence).

The chain is built from TRBV4-1 and TRBJ1-1; no clear D gene. CDR1 and CDR2 (germline): MGHRA, YSYEKL. This CDR3 spans 15 amino acids. Trimming left V 0 bases short and J 0 bases short, with 8 bases between. CDR3 bases: TGCGCCAGCAGCCAAGAGAAGGCAATGAACACTGAAGCTTTCTTT. Its protein is CASSQEKAMNTEAFF.

This chain links TRBV4-1 with TRBJ2-2; D gene unclear. Trimming removed 4 bases at V and 5 bases at J, with 26 bases between. CDR1 and CDR2 (germline): MGHRA, YSYEKL. CDR3 length: 19 amino acids. The CDR3 loop reads CASSPRFWAEVLGTGELFF. CDR3 bases: TGCGCCAGCAGCCCCCGCTTTTGGGCCGAAGTGTTAGGGACCGGGGAGCTGTTTTTT.

This clonotype was picked up many times. This chain uses TRBV10-2 with TRBJ1-1; no clear D gene. Between the trimmed V and J ends, which lost 2 bases and 2 bases, there was a span of 12 bases. The germline V gene encodes CDR1 WSHSY and CDR2 SAAADI. The CDR3 is 15 residues long. The CDR3 DNA reads TGCGCCAGCAGTGAGGGAGTAGGGCTAAACACTGAAGCTTTCTTT. Its protein is CASSEGVGLNTEAFF.

On this clonotype itself: This CDR3 is missing its conserved last phenylalanine or tryptophan, likely due to a read error. The chain links TRBV11-1 to TRBJ2-3; 9 bases are shared with TRBD2. Germline V gene sequence: CDR1 SGHAT, CDR2 FQDESV (reference sequence). Trimming at V came to 4 bases and at J to 5 bases, leaving 7 bases not matched to a gene. The CDR3 contains 15 residues. CDR3 DNA: TGTGCCAGCAGCTATAGCGGGAGTTCTGGAGATACGCAGTATCTT. It encodes CASSYSGSSGDTQYL.

The chain couples TRBV7-9 to TRBJ2-7; a weak D match, TRBD2 (5 bases). This CDR3 contains 15 residues. Trimming removed 6 bases at V and 0 bases at J, with 15 bases between. Per the germline V gene, CDR1 is SEHNR and CDR2 is FQNEAQ (reference sequence). The CDR3 DNA sequence: TGTGCCAGCAGTTACGGACTTTCCCCCTCCTACGAGCAGTACTTC. Translating gives CASSYGLSPSYEQYF.